This record concerns one T cell receptor beta chain sequence. Its antigen is unidentified. The source of the sample is a study of T cells in localized non-small cell lung cancer. Whole-study findings and limits: Increased T cell density in blood showed an association with longer overall survival. It was uninvolved adjacent lung that showed the highest T cell clonality, exceeding tumor. Investigators sequenced only a single tumor region, leaving heterogeneity possible.

Assay used: immunoSEQ multiplex PCR; TCRdb lists only in-frame clones, some missing. Found here are approximately 31,000 clones, around 73% of them singletons; the top ten hold 33%. This CDR3 spans 14 amino acids. The germline V gene encodes CDR1 MNHNS and CDR2 SASEGT. V lost 3 bases and J 5 bases, leaving 13 bases between the germline ends. The TCR comes from a male donor aged 60 or over with stage II squamous cell lung carcinoma. The chain couples TRBV6-1 to TRBJ2-5; TRBD1 or TRBD2 may be the D gene (6 bases each). The input for sequencing was peripheral blood, taken before any cancer treatment. The chain's CDR3 is CASSEGTGAETQYF. The CDR3 bases are TGTGCCAGCAGTGAGGGGACGGGGGCGGAGACCCAGTACTTC.